This T cell receptor (beta chain) came from a study of identical twins. This clonotype was found a few times. No antigen is known for it. In germline, CDR1 is DFQATT, CDR2 SNEGSKA (reference sequence). Trimming at V came to 8 bases and at J to 5 bases, leaving 6 bases not matched to a gene. The CDR3 runs 12 residues. Overall study results and limits: For out-of-frame beta sequences, excess twin sharing was weaker. Out-of-frame sharing of TCR alpha in monozygotic twins was underestimated by models. Reduced insertions were recorded for abundant cord blood beta clonotypes, with no such pattern in memory repertoires.

The donor group consisted entirely of healthy Caucasians. TCRdb re-called the 5' RACE reads with MiXCR, one entry per CDR3 protein. Counted here are a few hundred thousand distinct CDR3 sequences, around 20% occurring once; the ten biggest clones make up around 12%. The chain employs TRBV20-1 and TRBJ2-5; TRBD2 matches 9 bases. Sequencing input: naive T cells sorted from blood. This receptor was identified in a man aged 50-60 years in good health. Here the CDR3 reads CSSSGGRETQYF. The CDR3, as DNA: TGCAGTTCCAGCGGGGGGCGGGAGACCCAGTACTTC.